One and the same sample provided the 3 T cell receptor beta chains below, sequenced in a study of OX40 agonist ivuxolimab in advanced cancers. Here immunoSEQ multiplex PCR was the method, and the copy in TCRdb shows in-frame clones only, minus some. Here the sample spans 80,000 to 100,000 clones, about 90% being singletons. The sequencing used CD4+ or CD8+ T cells sorted from blood, collected in a trial of the OX40 agonist ivuxolimab. These receptors all come from an adult with an advanced solid tumor such as melanoma, head and neck, liver or kidney cancer.

The DNA of the CDR3 is TGTGCCAGCAGCCTCATGTTCGGATCTGGAAACACCATATATTTT. As protein: CASSLMFGSGNTIYF. The V and J genes are TRBV11-3 and TRBJ1-3; no reliable D call. V was cut by 5 bases and J by 1 base, with 12 bases left in between. The CDR3 length is 15 residues. Germline V CDR1 and CDR2: SGHNT, YENEEA.

The rearrangement links TRBV9 to TRBJ1-4; no reliable D call. Trimming cost V 4 bases and J 0 bases, with 10 bases left between them. The V gene's germline CDR1 is SGDLS and CDR2 YYNGEE. The CDR3 totals 15 residues. The CDR3 region has the DNA TGTGCCAGCAGCCCGAACACAGCAACTAATGAAAAACTGTTTTTT. As protein: CASSPNTATNEKLFF. The variable domain in full, with the rest retrieved from reference TRBV9 and TRBJ1-4, is DSGVTQTPKHLITATGQRVTLRCSPRSGDLSVYWYQQSLDQGLQFLIQYYNGEERAKGNILERFSAQQFPDLHSELNLSSLELGDSALYFCASSPNTATNEKLFFGSGTQLSVL.

This CDR3 reads CSVEGVVDSNYGYTF. The CDR3 DNA is TGCAGCGTTGAAGGGGTAGTGGACAGCAACTATGGCTACACCTTC. The J gene is TRBJ1-2, the V gene TRBV29-1, with D maybe TRBD1 (6 bases). The CDR3 covers 15 residues. Germline V gives CDR1 SQVTM, CDR2 ANQGSEA. V was trimmed by 1 base and J by 2 bases, leaving 14 bases between them.